These 31 T cell receptor beta chains came from one sample sequenced in a study of T cell clones after liver transplantation. Data came from immunoSEQ multiplex PCR; TCRdb stores just in-frame clones and leaves some out. This sample has tens of thousands of clones, with around 90% found just once. Specimen: CD4+ T cells from blood, collected before liver transplant. The receptors come from a human donor who received a liver transplant.

The chain uses TRBV4-2 and TRBJ2-3, with TRBD2 identical over 10 bases. V lost 3 bases, J lost 3 bases, and 6 bases stayed unmatched. CDR1 and CDR2 from the germline V gene are LGHNA and YNFKEQ. This CDR3 contains 16 residues. CDR3 protein: CASSHHTSGVTDTQYF. The CDR3 DNA is TGTGCCAGCAGCCATCACACTAGCGGGGTTACAGATACGCAGTATTTT.

The chain carries TRBV2 and TRBJ2-5; TRBD2 matches 7 bases. This CDR3 has 15 amino acids. Germline CDR1 is SNHLY and CDR2 is FYNNEI. V shed 3 bases, J shed 4 bases, and the junction held 8 bases outside the gene matches. CDR3 loop: CASSEISGVGETQYF. CDR3 in DNA: TGTGCCAGCAGTGAGATAAGCGGGGTGGGAGAGACCCAGTACTTC.

The chain carries TRBV6-1 and TRBJ1-4; the D gene is possibly TRBD1 (6 bases). Germline values: CDR1 MNHNS, CDR2 SASEGT. Trimming shortened V by 3 bases and J by 4 bases, and 9 bases separated the two germline ends. This CDR3 contains 14 residues. CDR3 sequence: CASSDSGVNEKLFF. CDR3 coding DNA: TGTGCCAGCAGTGATTCAGGGGTTAATGAAAAACTGTTTTTT.

CDR3 in amino acids: CARDRSLRVTQYF. The CDR3 DNA is TGTGCCAGGGACAGATCCTTGAGGGTGACCCAGTACTTC. The genes are TRBV19 and TRBJ2-5, with a weak D call TRBD1 (6 bases). The CDR3 is 13 residues long. Trimming removed 9 bases at V and 7 bases at J, with 18 bases between. From germline, CDR1 is LNHDA and CDR2 SQIVND (reference sequence).

The V call is TRBV10-3, the J call TRBJ2-3; 7 nucleotides line up with TRBD1. V trimming: 3 bases; J trimming: 5 bases; junction bases outside the gene matches: 5. Germline V CDR1 and CDR2: ENHRY, SYGVKD. The CDR3 is 14 amino acids. The CDR3 protein is CAISEGGAGDTQYF. The CDR3 bases are TGTGCCATCAGTGAAGGGGGCGCAGGAGATACGCAGTATTTT.

The gene calls are TRBV7-2 and TRBJ2-1; D tentatively fits TRBD1 or TRBD2 (5 bases each). V was clipped by 0 bases and J by 7 bases, with 13 bases between them. Germline V gene lookup returns CDR1 SGHTA and CDR2 FQGNSA. The CDR3 runs to 15 residues. CDR3 sequence: CASSLARLGVNEQFF. The CDR3 bases are TGTGCCAGCAGCTTAGCCCGACTGGGGGTTAATGAGCAGTTCTTC.

The gene calls are TRBV27 and TRBJ2-3; 8 bases align to TRBD2. This CDR3 comprises 16 residues. Unmatched junction bases numbered 9, after V lost 5 bases and J lost 2 bases. Germline V gives CDR1 MNHEY, CDR2 SMNVEV (reference sequence). CDR3 nucleotide sequence: TGTGCCAGCAGTCGCTTAGCGGGGCAAAACACAGATACGCAGTATTTT. Protein: CASSRLAGQNTDTQYF.

The chain uses TRBV19 and TRBJ2-5; possibly TRBD2 for D (5 bases). The CDR3 spans 12 residues. V was shortened by 11 bases and J by 7 bases, with 17 bases between the two germline ends. The germline V gene has CDR1 LNHDA and CDR2 SQIVND (reference sequence). In DNA form, the CDR3 reads TGTGCCGCGGGCGGCAGGCCGGGGACCCAGTACTTC. It is translated as CAAGGRPGTQYF.

This clone came up many times. The chain uses TRBV5-1 and TRBJ1-5, with 7 nucleotides matching TRBD1. Losses at the gene ends were 1 base for V and 5 bases for J; bases not matched to a gene: 3. Germline CDR1 and CDR2: SGHRS and YFSETQ. The CDR3 runs to 14 residues. In nucleotides, the CDR3 is TGCGCCAGCAGCTTGTCAGGGGGAGATCAGCCCCAGCATTTT. It translates to CASSLSGGDQPQHF.

V usage is TRBV15 and J usage is TRBJ2-3, with D hard to call. The CDR3 covers 12 residues. Deletions cut 6 bases from V and 6 bases from J, with 10 bases between. Germline loops: CDR1 LNHNV, CDR2 YYDKDF (reference sequence). The CDR3 region has the DNA TGTGCCACCAGGGGCCTGGGGGATACGCAGTATTTT. This encodes CATRGLGDTQYF.

V and J are TRBV6-1 and TRBJ1-3; no firm D call. Germline values: CDR1 MNHNS, CDR2 SASEGT. There are 14 residues in the CDR3. Trimming shortened V by 6 bases and J by 0 bases, and 9 bases separated the two germline ends. CDR3 loop: CASRRANSGNTIYF. The DNA for the CDR3 is TGTGCCAGCAGGAGGGCCAACTCTGGAAACACCATATATTTT.

The CDR3 spells CASSEPVGGNTIYF. Here the CDR3 DNA reads TGTGCCAGCAGTGAACCGGTGGGAGGAAACACCATATATTTT. The chain couples TRBV6-1 to TRBJ1-3; D not resolved. The germline V and J ends were trimmed by 2 bases and 4 bases, with 9 bases remaining between them. Germline CDR1 MNHNS, CDR2 SASEGT. This CDR3 contains 14 residues.

This clone was detected a few times. The CDR3, as DNA: TGTGCCAGTAGTCCCCGGACTAGCGGGAGGGCCGAACAAGAGACCCAGTACTTC. Protein product: CASSPRTSGRAEQETQYF. The gene calls are TRBV19 and TRBJ2-5; 15 bases are a match to TRBD2. Trimming at V came to 5 bases and at J to 2 bases, leaving 9 bases not matched to a gene. This CDR3 is 18 amino acids long. Germline V gene lookup returns CDR1 LNHDA and CDR2 SQIVND (reference sequence).

This clone was found once. The J gene is TRBJ2-3, the V gene TRBV5-1; D might be TRBD2 (6 bases). V lost 1 base and J 4 bases, leaving 10 bases between the germline ends. Germline loops: CDR1 SGHRS, CDR2 YFSETQ. There are 14 residues in the CDR3. CDR3 coding DNA: TGCGCCAGCAGCTTGCAGGGAGGATCAGATACGCAGTATTTT. This sequence encodes CASSLQGGSDTQYF.

The chain has TRBV12-5 and TRBJ2-5, with 9 bases aligning to TRBD2. CDR1 LGHNT and CDR2 FRNRAP come from the germline V gene. There are 13 residues in the CDR3. The V segment lost 8 bases and the J segment 5 bases; nucleotides outside the gene matches: 6. This chain's CDR3 is CASRLAGQETQYF. The CDR3 nucleotides are TGTGCTAGTCGCCTAGCGGGACAGGAGACCCAGTACTTC.

Notes on this clone: Other DNA sequences of this sample code for an identical CDR3. The CDR3 DNA reads as TGTGCCAGCAGTTTAGCGGGCTATGGCTACACCTTC. Encoded protein: CASSLAGYGYTF. V is TRBV28 and J is TRBJ1-2; no clear D gene. Between the trimmed V and J ends, which lost 2 bases and 4 bases, there was a span of 5 bases. Germline-derived CDR1 and CDR2 are MDHEN and SYDVKM. The CDR3 is 12 amino acids.

The J gene is TRBJ2-7, the V gene TRBV9; the match to TRBD1 covers 7 bases. Germline V gene data show CDR1 as SGDLS and CDR2 as YYNGEE. V shed 2 bases and J 1 base; nucleotides not matched to a gene: 3. The CDR3 is 14 amino acids. The CDR3 here is CASSVTGNSYEQYF. In DNA form, the CDR3 reads TGTGCCAGCAGCGTGACAGGGAATTCCTACGAGCAGTACTTC.

CDR3 in DNA: TGTGCCAGCTCACCAGGAGACTCTGGAAACACCATATATTTT. It yields the protein CASSPGDSGNTIYF. The chain carries TRBV18 and TRBJ1-3; D is uncertain. V lost 2 bases, J lost 0 bases, and 5 bases lay in between. CDR1 KGHSH and CDR2 LQKENI come from the germline V gene. This CDR3 is 14 amino acids long. The whole variable domain, remainder taken from reference TRBV18 and TRBJ1-3, is NAGVMQNPRHLVRRRGQEARLRCSPMKGHSHVYWYRQLPEEGLKFMVYLQKENIIDESGMPKERFSAEFPKEGPSILRIQQVVRGDSAAYFCASSPGDSGNTIYFGEGSWLTVV.

This chain connects TRBV28 to TRBJ2-3; TRBD2 matches at 8 bases. This CDR3 region has 16 residues. Germline loops: CDR1 MDHEN, CDR2 SYDVKM. V was pared by 7 bases and J by 4 bases, with 13 bases of the junction left unmatched. The CDR3 region is CASKEGTGAGADTQYF. Here the CDR3 DNA reads TGTGCCAGCAAAGAGGGCACGGGAGCGGGGGCAGATACGCAGTATTTT.

Only one count was recorded for this clone. This sequence joins TRBV5-1 and TRBJ2-1, with D perhaps matching TRBD2 (5 bases). This CDR3 has 14 amino acids. CDR1 and CDR2 from the germline V gene are SGHRS and YFSETQ. The V end was cut by 0 bases, the J end by 3 bases, with 7 bases between. CDR3 region: CASSLDGIYNEQFF. The CDR3 nucleotides read TGCGCCAGCAGCTTGGACGGGATCTACAATGAGCAGTTCTTC.

This rearrangement joins TRBV5-1 to TRBJ2-5, with a weak D call TRBD1 (6 bases). V lost 0 bases, J lost 1 base, and 7 bases lay in between. CDR3 length: 14 amino acids. Looked up from germline, CDR1 is SGHRS and CDR2 is YFSETQ. The CDR3 loop reads CASSLAGAQETQYF. The DNA for the CDR3 is TGCGCCAGCAGCTTGGCAGGGGCCCAAGAGACCCAGTACTTC.

The V call is TRBV19, the J call TRBJ2-1; 8 nucleotides agree with TRBD1. V was clipped by 8 bases and J by 15 bases; unmatched bases: 9. The CDR3 has 11 amino acids. Germline V gene data show CDR1 as LNHDA and CDR2 as SQIVND (reference sequence). As DNA, the CDR3 is TGTGCCAGTCGGACAGGGTGGTTGTGGTTCTTC. Translated, it gives CASRTGWLWFF.

The chain uses TRBV28 and TRBJ2-7, with 7 bases matching TRBD2. The germline gives CDR1 MDHEN, CDR2 SYDVKM. V trimming: 2 bases; J trimming: 6 bases; junction bases outside the gene matches: 10. The CDR3 runs to 15 residues. In DNA, the CDR3 is TGTGCCAGCAGTTTAGAGGCCCCTTGGGGGGGCGAGCAGTACTTC. Residues: CASSLEAPWGGEQYF.

J is TRBJ1-2 and V is TRBV25-1; D perhaps matches TRBD1 (6 bases). The V and J ends lost 7 bases and 5 bases respectively, with 14 bases between them. Per germline, CDR1 MGHDK and CDR2 SYGVNS. The CDR3 has 13 amino acids. Here the CDR3 reads CASTPSTGYGYTF. The CDR3 region has the DNA TGTGCCAGCACTCCCTCTACAGGGTATGGCTACACCTTC.

CDR3 bases: TGTGCCAGCAGCCCACGGCTTATGAACACTGAAGCTTTCTTT. Protein sequence: CASSPRLMNTEAFF. The gene calls are TRBV11-2 and TRBJ1-1; D is ambiguous. This CDR3 comprises 14 residues. The germline V gene has CDR1 SGHAT and CDR2 FQNNGV. Between the trimmed V and J ends, which lost 5 bases and 0 bases, there was a span of 10 bases.

The chain combines TRBV5-6 with TRBJ2-3; 7 bases line up with TRBD2. The CDR3 has 15 amino acids. J lost 0 bases, V lost 4 bases, and 5 bases had no gene match. Looked up from germline, CDR1 is SGHDT and CDR2 is YYEEEE. CDR3: CASSMGLSSTDTQYF. CDR3 nucleotide sequence: TGTGCCAGCAGCATGGGACTATCCAGCACAGATACGCAGTATTTT. The full variable domain, its missing parts supplied by reference TRBV5-6 and TRBJ2-3, is DAGVTQSPTHLIKTRGQQVTLRCSPKSGHDTVSWYQQALGQGPQFIFQYYEEEERQRGNFPDRFSGHQFPNYSSELNVNALLLGDSALYLCASSMGLSSTDTQYFGPGTRLTVL.

The chain uses TRBV5-8 and TRBJ1-5, with 7 bases aligning to TRBD1. Trimming at V came to 1 base and at J to 0 bases, leaving 4 bases not matched to a gene. Germline assignment: CDR1 SGHTS and CDR2 YDEGEE. The CDR3 is 16 amino acids. The CDR3 DNA reads TGTGCCAGCAGCTTGACCAGGACAGGTAGCAATCAGCCCCAGCATTTT. Amino acid sequence: CASSLTRTGSNQPQHF.

By sample share, this clone is medium-sized. Other DNA sequences in the same sample also yield this CDR3. The V and J genes are TRBV5-1 and TRBJ1-4, with D unclear. The V gene's germline CDR1 is SGHRS and CDR2 YFSETQ. The CDR3 runs to 15 residues. The V end lost 4 bases, the J end lost 1 base, and 11 bases lay between the germline ends. The CDR3: CASSPEAQTNEKLFF. CDR3 sequence (DNA): TGCGCCAGCAGCCCGGAGGCCCAAACTAATGAAAAACTGTTTTTT.

CDR3 sequence: CASSGAGGLTGELFF. The CDR3 DNA follows: TGTGCCAGCAGTGGGGCAGGGGGCCTCACCGGGGAGCTGTTTTTT. The rearrangement links TRBV6-6 to TRBJ2-2; 8 nucleotides match TRBD1. Germline-derived CDR1 and CDR2 are MNHNY and SVGAGI (reference sequence). Unmatched junction bases numbered 6, after V lost 5 bases and J lost 4 bases. This CDR3 has 15 amino acids.

The rearrangement joins TRBV27 to TRBJ1-5; 9 nucleotides line up with TRBD1. The CDR3 is 14 amino acids. CDR1 is MNHEY, CDR2 SMNVEV, per germline (reference sequence). V gave up 6 bases and J gave up 3 bases; unmatched junction bases: 3. CDR3 in amino acids: CASRGTGLNQPQHF. The CDR3 DNA sequence: TGTGCCAGCAGAGGGACAGGGCTCAATCAGCCCCAGCATTTT.

This chain joins TRBV29-1 and TRBJ1-1, with D unclear. Trimming cost V 4 bases and J 2 bases, with 2 bases left between them. CDR3 length equals 10 residues. The germline CDR1 and CDR2 sequences are SQVTM and ANQGSEA. CDR3 amino acids: CSVGNTEAFF. CDR3 in DNA: TGCAGCGTTGGAAACACTGAAGCTTTCTTT.